These 19 T cell receptor beta chains originate from one sample sequenced in a study of T cell repertoires in ileal Crohn's disease. The data were produced by immunoSEQ multiplex PCR, yet TCRdb's version contains in-frame clones alone and is incomplete. This table has over 25,000 clones, roughly 78% appearing once. Material: ileal tissue. These receptors all come from an adult with Crohn's disease.

The chain joins TRBV6-1 to TRBJ2-7, with no clear D. The germline CDR1 and CDR2 sequences are MNHNS and SASEGT. Trimming cost V 8 bases and J 0 bases, with 11 bases left between them. This CDR3 spans 13 amino acids. CDR3 bases: TGTGCCAGCCAGACATACCCCTCCTACGAGCAGTACTTC. Protein product: CASQTYPSYEQYF.

The chain couples TRBV10-3 to TRBJ2-2; 10 bases line up with TRBD1. J gave up 2 bases and V 7 bases, and 7 bases lay outside the gene matches. The germline V gene encodes CDR1 ENHRY and CDR2 SYGVKD. The length of the CDR3 is 16 residues. CDR3 DNA: TGTGCCATCACCCGGGACAGGGGCTTAAACACCGGGGAGCTGTTTTTT. Encoded protein: CAITRDRGLNTGELFF.

The chain uses TRBV6-4 and TRBJ2-1, with D possibly being TRBD2 (7 bases). This CDR3 has 15 amino acids. Per germline, CDR1 MRHNA and CDR2 SNTAGT. V shed 6 bases and J shed 5 bases, with 17 bases lying between them. DNA of the CDR3: TGTGCCAGCAGCCGTGAGGGGGGGGCTAACAATGAGCAGTTCTTC. It encodes CASSREGGANNEQFF.

The CDR3 nucleotides read TGTGCCAGCAGTGATCAGGGAAGAGCATACGGCTACACCTTC. Translating it yields CASSDQGRAYGYTF. The V gene is TRBV6-1, the J gene TRBJ1-2; possibly TRBD1 for D (5 bases). Trimming cost V 3 bases and J 8 bases, with 16 bases left between them. The CDR3 totals 14 residues. Germline V gene sequence: CDR1 MNHNS, CDR2 SASEGT.

V usage is TRBV27 and J usage is TRBJ1-6, with 8 bases that match TRBD1. Germline trimming cut 5 bases from V and 7 bases from J; bases unmatched to any gene: 10. The CDR3 is 16 amino acids. Per germline, CDR1 MNHEY and CDR2 SMNVEV (reference sequence). The CDR3 DNA follows: TGTGCCAGCAGTCAATCCGGGACAGGACAAAATTCACCCCTCCACTTT. It encodes CASSQSGTGQNSPLHF.

The chain employs TRBV7-2 and TRBJ2-5, with D unclear. The J call is in doubt because the DNA end fits TRBJ2-7 better. The CDR3 is 12 amino acids. Per the germline V gene, CDR1 is SGHTA and CDR2 is FQGNSA. The CDR3 DNA sequence: TGTGCCAGCAGCTTAGGGGCTTACGAGCAGTACTTC. Protein: CASSLGAYEQYF.

The V gene is TRBV9, the J gene TRBJ2-2; no reliable D call. Germline assignment: CDR1 SGDLS and CDR2 YYNGEE. This CDR3 has 15 amino acids. V dropped 4 bases and J dropped 7 bases, with 17 bases sitting between them. The CDR3 DNA reads as TGTGCCAGCAGCCCTACCGTGGCTCCGGGCGGGGAGCTGTTTTTT. Amino acid sequence: CASSPTVAPGGELFF.

CDR3 amino acids: CASRYLNTIYF. The DNA of the CDR3 is TGTGCCAGTAGATACTTAAACACCATATATTTT. V gene TRBV19 combines with J gene TRBJ1-3; D is undetermined. CDR1 is LNHDA and CDR2 is SQIVND in the germline V gene (reference sequence). The V end lost 6 bases, the J end lost 6 bases, and 6 bases lay between the germline ends. This CDR3 is 11 amino acids long.

The gene calls are TRBV9 and TRBJ2-2; TRBD2 is a possible D gene (6 bases). V lost 4 bases to trimming and J lost 6 bases, with 7 bases between them. Per germline, CDR1 SGDLS and CDR2 YYNGEE. The CDR3 is made up of 12 amino acids. CDR3 sequence reads: CASSLASGELFF. CDR3 sequence (DNA): TGTGCCAGCAGCCTAGCGTCCGGGGAGCTGTTTTTT.

The J gene is TRBJ1-2, the V gene TRBV5-1; D call uncertain. V was shortened by 2 bases and J by 2 bases, with 13 bases between the two germline ends. This CDR3 is built from 15 residues. Germline V gene lookup returns CDR1 SGHRS and CDR2 YFSETQ. In DNA, the CDR3 is TGCGCCAGCAGCTTTAGTGGGCGGGAGAACTATGGCTACACCTTC. Amino acids: CASSFSGRENYGYTF.

In this sample, this clone turned up a few times. The rearrangement uses TRBV30 and TRBJ2-7; 11 bases align to TRBD2. Germline V gene lookup returns CDR1 GTSNPN and CDR2 SVGIG (reference sequence). The CDR3 consists of 15 residues. Trimming removed 2 bases from V and 13 bases from J; junction bases left unmatched: 16. As DNA, the CDR3 is TGTGCCTGGAGTAGTATCCTAGCGGGGGGCCCGGGATGTTACTTC. The encoded protein is CAWSSILAGGPGCYF.

The chain carries TRBV19 and TRBJ1-1, with a possible D match to TRBD1 (6 bases). Germline values: CDR1 LNHDA, CDR2 SQIVND (reference sequence). Trimming pared 4 bases from V and 10 bases from J, leaving 19 bases between. This CDR3 contains 14 residues. The CDR3 spells CASSNLGQLSGAFF. CDR3 coding DNA: TGTGCCAGTAGTAACCTTGGACAGCTAAGTGGAGCTTTCTTT.

The chain carries TRBV9 and TRBJ2-7, with 8 bases identical to TRBD2. The CDR3 loop spans 15 amino acids. Per germline, CDR1 SGDLS and CDR2 YYNGEE. J was trimmed by 7 bases and V by 0 bases; bases with no gene match: 9. The CDR3 protein is CASSVAREGRGEQYF. As DNA, the CDR3 is TGTGCCAGCAGCGTAGCCCGGGAGGGCCGCGGGGAGCAGTACTTC.

The DNA for the CDR3 is TGCAGCGTCCTTGGGGGCACAAGCCCTGGAAACACCATATATTTT. It codes for CSVLGGTSPGNTIYF. V and J are TRBV29-1 and TRBJ1-3, with D possibly matching TRBD1 (6 bases). This CDR3 is 15 amino acids long. Trimming took 6 bases from V and 2 from J, leaving 17 bases between them. The germline CDR1 and CDR2 sequences are SQVTM and ANQGSEA.

The genes are TRBV18 and TRBJ2-7, with 10 bases fitting TRBD1. The CDR3 loop spans 15 amino acids. J gave up 7 bases and V 1 base, and 7 bases lay outside the gene matches. CDR1 and CDR2 (germline): KGHSH, LQKENI. CDR3 bases: TGTGCCAGCTCACCACAACTGGGGACAGGGGAAGAGCAGTACTTC. Translated: CASSPQLGTGEEQYF.

The chain uses TRBV6-5 and TRBJ2-1; 10 bases align to TRBD2. Trimming cost V 6 bases and J 5 bases; bases outside gene matches: 7. Germline V gives CDR1 MNHEY, CDR2 SVGAGI. This CDR3 region has 15 residues. The CDR3 DNA is TGTGCCAGCAGGGAGTCTAGCGGGGGCAACAATGAGCAGTTCTTC. Encoded protein: CASRESSGGNNEQFF.

The chain carries TRBV7-7 and TRBJ2-1, with 9 bases lining up with TRBD1. CDR1 SSHAT and CDR2 FNYEAQ come from the germline V gene (reference sequence). This CDR3 has 18 amino acids. Losses at the gene ends were 1 base for V and 8 bases for J; bases not matched to a gene: 15. The CDR3 region is CASSLGPIWDRVLHEQFF. The CDR3 DNA reads as TGTGCCAGCAGCTTAGGTCCTATCTGGGACAGGGTACTTCATGAGCAGTTCTTC.

V is TRBV9 and J is TRBJ1-1; D uncertain. The CDR3 contains 14 residues. The V end lost 1 base, the J end lost 5 bases, and 12 bases lay between the germline ends. CDR1 SGDLS and CDR2 YYNGEE come from the germline V gene. CDR3 coding DNA: TGTGCCAGCAGCGTATCTCAATGGGAGACTGAAGCTTTCTTT. Protein: CASSVSQWETEAFF.

This clone was counted between two and nine times. The CDR3 loop reads CASSPGGTDTQYF. The CDR3, as DNA: TGTGCCAGCAGCCCGGGAGGGACAGATACGCAGTATTTT. The gene calls are TRBV7-3 and TRBJ2-3; 8 nucleotides line up with TRBD2. Germline-derived CDR1 and CDR2 are SGHTA and FQGTGA. After removal of 5 bases from V and 3 bases from J, the junction contained 1 base not matched to a gene. CDR3 length equals 13 residues.